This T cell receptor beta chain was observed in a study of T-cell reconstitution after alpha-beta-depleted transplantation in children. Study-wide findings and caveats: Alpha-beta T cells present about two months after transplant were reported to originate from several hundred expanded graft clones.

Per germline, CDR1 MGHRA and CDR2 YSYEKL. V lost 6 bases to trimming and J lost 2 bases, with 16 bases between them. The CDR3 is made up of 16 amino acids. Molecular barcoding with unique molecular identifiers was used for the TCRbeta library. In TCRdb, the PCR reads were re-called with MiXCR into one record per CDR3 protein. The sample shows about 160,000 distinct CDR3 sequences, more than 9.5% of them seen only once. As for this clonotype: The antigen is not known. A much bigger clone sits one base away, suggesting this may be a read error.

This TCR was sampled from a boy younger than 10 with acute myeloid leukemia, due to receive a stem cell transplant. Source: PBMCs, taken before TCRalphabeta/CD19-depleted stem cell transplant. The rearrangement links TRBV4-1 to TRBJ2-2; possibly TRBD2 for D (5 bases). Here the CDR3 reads CASRFASWANTGELFF. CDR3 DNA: TGCGCCAGCAGGTTTGCTAGCTGGGCCAACACCGGGGAGCTGTTTTTT.